This T cell receptor beta chain was captured by sequencing in a study of T cell responses to AZD1222 COVID-19 vaccine. Libraries were prepared by immunoSEQ multiplex PCR; TCRdb keeps only in-frame clonotypes and omits some of them. The sample shows around 81,000 clones, roughly 80% of them seen only once. Per germline, CDR1 LGHNA and CDR2 YSLEER. Trimming left V 4 bases short and J 0 bases short, with 7 bases between. The CDR3 length is 15 residues. The TCR originated in an adult in good health. The sample here was peripheral blood, taken on day 0 of AZD1222 vaccination. The gene calls are TRBV4-3 and TRBJ2-6; D is ambiguous. The CDR3 DNA reads TGCGCCAGCAGCCCCACGATCTCTGGGGCCAACGTCCTGACTTTC. This translates into CASSPTISGANVLTF.